Sequencing of this TCR beta chain was carried out in a study of blood T cell repertoires in COVID-19. The authors' processing: Researchers report that nucleated cell counts were estimated from reference gene primer amplification. Using immunoSEQ multiplex PCR, the repertoire was profiled, and TCRdb retains in-frame clones only, with some absent. V, J and clone size were drawn from that table, and D and trimming were deduced from the DNA. The table lists about 300,000 clones, about nine tenths of them singletons. Germline loops: CDR1 ENHRY, CDR2 SYGVKD. Between the trimmed V and J ends, which lost 4 bases and 7 bases, there was a span of 16 bases. There are 14 residues in the CDR3. Donors were grouped by their self-reported clinical history. Among Cohort 3 donors, those recovered had two negative PCRs, clearance, or symptom resolution.

The chain links TRBV10-3 to TRBJ1-2; no reliable D call. The receptor was derived from a man between 60 and 75 years old who had recovered from COVID-19. Material: PBMCs or T cells enriched from blood (not recorded which). CDR3 residues: CAISGEGFRSGYTF. The CDR3 region has the DNA TGTGCCATCAGTGGGGAGGGATTTCGGAGTGGCTACACCTTC.